The rows below give T cell receptor beta chains drawn from one sample of a study of OX40 agonist ivuxolimab in advanced cancers. Method: immunoSEQ multiplex PCR; TCRdb's copy keeps in-frame clones and lacks some. The data hold about 71,000 clones, with 94% observed a single time. Here the sequenced sample was CD4+ or CD8+ T cells sorted from blood, taken in a trial of the OX40 agonist ivuxolimab. These TCRs come from an adult with an advanced solid tumor such as melanoma, head and neck, liver or kidney cancer. Both conserved end residues are part of each CDR3. D genes are given only for firm matches.

j_gene: TRBJ2-2
v_gene: TRBV6-5
d_gene: NA
CDR3aa: CASSYVRGSGELFF

j_gene: TRBJ1-2
v_gene: TRBV19
d_gene: NA
CDR3aa: CASSSDPIYGYTF

j_gene: TRBJ1-6
v_gene: TRBV6-1
d_gene: NA
CDR3aa: CASSEALQGLIYNSPLHF

j_gene: TRBJ2-7
v_gene: TRBV7-6
d_gene: NA
CDR3aa: CASSYGGGQQYEQYF

j_gene: TRBJ2-7
v_gene: TRBV4-1
d_gene: TRBD1
CDR3aa: CASSLSGQGPYEQYF

j_gene: TRBJ1-4
v_gene: TRBV7-7
d_gene: TRBD1
CDR3aa: CASSPRTGANEKLFF

j_gene: TRBJ2-7
v_gene: TRBV27
d_gene: TRBD1
CDR3aa: CASSSAGTGFYEQYF

j_gene: TRBJ2-7
v_gene: TRBV7-2
d_gene: NA
CDR3aa: CASSYGIYEQYF

j_gene: TRBJ2-1
v_gene: TRBV6-1
d_gene: TRBD2
CDR3aa: CASSVGTRGDAEQFF

j_gene: TRBJ2-5
v_gene: TRBV19
d_gene: TRBD2
CDR3aa: CASSIEVAGPGETQYF

j_gene: TRBJ1-4
v_gene: TRBV5-4
d_gene: NA
CDR3aa: CASSLETNEKLFF

j_gene: TRBJ2-2
v_gene: TRBV9
d_gene: NA
CDR3aa: CASSGTGRELFF

j_gene: TRBJ1-2
v_gene: TRBV12-5
d_gene: NA
CDR3aa: CASGFGGVGYGYTF

j_gene: TRBJ2-7
v_gene: TRBV28
d_gene: TRBD2
CDR3aa: CASSPGLAGAYEQYF

j_gene: TRBJ2-7
v_gene: TRBV7-2
d_gene: TRBD1
CDR3aa: CASSTRQGGFYEQYF

j_gene: TRBJ1-4
v_gene: TRBV5-8
d_gene: TRBD1
CDR3aa: CASSTHRGPTNEKLFF

j_gene: TRBJ1-4
v_gene: TRBV27
d_gene: NA
CDR3aa: CASLGGGKLFF

j_gene: TRBJ2-7
v_gene: TRBV5-6
d_gene: TRBD2
CDR3aa: CASSFPPGLGGEQYF

j_gene: TRBJ2-7
v_gene: TRBV16
d_gene: NA
CDR3aa: CASSQSIATMIDSYEQYF

j_gene: TRBJ1-1
v_gene: TRBV28
d_gene: TRBD1
CDR3aa: CASSSGTVNTEAFF

j_gene: TRBJ2-3
v_gene: TRBV19
d_gene: TRBD2
CDR3aa: CASSPLGLAGGRGTDTQYF

j_gene: TRBJ1-2
v_gene: TRBV11-2
d_gene: NA
CDR3aa: CASSSQASYGYTF

j_gene: TRBJ1-1
v_gene: TRBV7-2
d_gene: NA
CDR3aa: CASSLTHTEAFF

j_gene: TRBJ2-2
v_gene: TRBV7-3
d_gene: NA
CDR3aa: CASSPGGGSAGELFF

j_gene: TRBJ2-1
v_gene: TRBV7-6
d_gene: NA
CDR3aa: CASSLALRDEQFF

j_gene: TRBJ1-5
v_gene: TRBV6-6
d_gene: TRBD1
CDR3aa: CASSPTGNARPQHF

j_gene: TRBJ2-2
v_gene: TRBV27
d_gene: TRBD2
CDR3aa: CASSWGGITGELFF

j_gene: TRBJ1-5
v_gene: TRBV19
d_gene: NA
CDR3aa: CASSDSPKSWSNQPQHF

j_gene: TRBJ1-5
v_gene: TRBV19
d_gene: TRBD1
CDR3aa: CASTLGTGNSNQPQHF

j_gene: TRBJ1-4
v_gene: TRBV27
d_gene: TRBD1
CDR3aa: CASSLTGWTGTNEKLFF

j_gene: TRBJ2-5
v_gene: TRBV4-1
d_gene: NA
CDR3aa: CASSLSGETQYF

j_gene: TRBJ2-3
v_gene: TRBV5-1
d_gene: NA
CDR3aa: CASSWAGLSSTDTQYF

j_gene: TRBJ2-3
v_gene: TRBV7-9
d_gene: TRBD1
CDR3aa: CASSEPGQGSTDTQYF

j_gene: TRBJ2-1
v_gene: TRBV6-4
d_gene: TRBD2
CDR3aa: CASSDEGTGGANEQFF

j_gene: TRBJ1-2
v_gene: TRBV5-4
d_gene: TRBD1
CDR3aa: CASFIGDRDYGYTF

j_gene: TRBJ2-1
v_gene: TRBV7-7
d_gene: TRBD2
CDR3aa: CASSFLYSGEKFF

j_gene: TRBJ1-2
v_gene: TRBV4-3
d_gene: NA
CDR3aa: CASSQGVEPNYGYTF

j_gene: TRBJ1-6
v_gene: TRBV9
d_gene: NA
CDR3aa: CASSVSWGDNSPLHF

j_gene: TRBJ1-2
v_gene: TRBV5-5
d_gene: NA
CDR3aa: CASFGPGGYGYTF

j_gene: TRBJ2-2
v_gene: TRBV4-1
d_gene: NA
CDR3aa: CASGFPGSGELFF

j_gene: TRBJ2-3
v_gene: TRBV19
d_gene: NA
CDR3aa: CASSISASPDTQYF

j_gene: TRBJ1-1
v_gene: TRBV7-9
d_gene: NA
CDR3aa: CASKRNTEAFF

j_gene: TRBJ1-5
v_gene: TRBV6-6
d_gene: TRBD1
CDR3aa: CASSLGTGNQPQHF

j_gene: TRBJ2-4
v_gene: TRBV7-8
d_gene: NA
CDR3aa: CASSLAEGGNIQYF

j_gene: TRBJ2-5
v_gene: TRBV7-2
d_gene: TRBD2
CDR3aa: CASSPNPRLAGYQETQYF

j_gene: TRBJ2-7
v_gene: TRBV28
d_gene: TRBD2
CDR3aa: CASSLGSGEIGYEQYF

j_gene: TRBJ2-3
v_gene: TRBV6-5
d_gene: TRBD2
CDR3aa: CASSIRPGGTDTQYF

j_gene: TRBJ2-7
v_gene: TRBV27
d_gene: NA
CDR3aa: CASSTPLGEQYF